The text below deals with one T cell receptor beta chain. What it binds is unknown. The PCR was carried out with 60 Vbeta primers and 13 Jbeta primers. Authors' analysis steps: Per a later analysis, the number of unique TCR beta chains was about 80 million, of which some 9.9 million were shared. Measured with immunoSEQ multiplex PCR; TCRdb has only the in-frame clones, and not every one. Clone size and the V and J calls come from that table; the DNA yielded D and trimming. The data hold about 100,000 clones, with 81% observed a single time. These data originate in a study of cytomegalovirus exposure and HLA in healthy donors. Overall study results and limits: It was confirmed in vitro that a few of the CMV-associated chains were specific for CMV antigens. In a later analysis, at a false discovery rate of 0.05, approximately 16,000 TCR beta sequences were associated with HLA alleles. Sequencing depth across donors, presence/absence analyses assumed, was roughly uniform.

V lost 4 bases and J 7 bases, leaving 14 bases between the germline ends. The CDR3 has 14 residues. Germline V gene sequence: CDR1 SNHLY, CDR2 FYNNEI. The genes are TRBV2 and TRBJ2-1, with D unclear. The TCR was taken from a woman aged 70-85 years in good health and CMV-seropositive. The specimen was PBMCs. CDR3 DNA sequence: TGTGCCAGCAGTGCCGTTGGCCCCATGAATGAGCAGTTCTTC. This gives the protein CASSAVGPMNEQFF.